The following is a T cell receptor (beta chain) sequence with its context. This sample is part of a study of OX40 agonist ivuxolimab in advanced cancers. The assay was immunoSEQ multiplex PCR, and TCRdb's table has in-frame clones only and misses some. Here the sample spans 60,000 to 100,000 clones, more than 80% being singletons. V gave up 3 bases and J gave up 1 base, with 10 bases separating them. The germline CDR1 and CDR2 sequences are SGHTA and FQGNSA. This CDR3 is built from 14 residues. V and J are TRBV7-2 and TRBJ2-7; D uncertain. The sequence came from an adult with an advanced solid tumor such as melanoma, head and neck, liver or kidney cancer. The specimen was CD4+ or CD8+ T cells sorted from blood, collected in a trial of the OX40 agonist ivuxolimab. The CDR3 coding sequence is TGTGCCAGCAGCTTGGGGAAATGGTCCTACGAGCAGTACTTC. Protein: CASSLGKWSYEQYF.